The 24 T cell receptor beta chains reported below all come from one sample, sequenced in a study of T cell repertoires in cytomegalovirus infection. TCRdb passed the reads through MiXCR, listing each CDR3 protein once. The profile shows about 890,000 distinct CDR3 sequences, 30% to 40% of them singletons. These TCRs are of unknown antigen specificity. The sequencing here drew on cultured CD8+ T cells from PBMCs, taken from culture after CMV antigen stimulation. Every receptor here comes from a human donor in good health (CMV status not recorded). Some clones in this sample may be carry-over from other donors' samples.

This clonotype was recorded a few times. The V and J genes are TRBV6-1 and TRBJ1-4; TRBD1 agrees at 8 bases. The CDR3 runs to 19 residues. The germline V gene encodes CDR1 MNHNS and CDR2 SASEGT. With 5 bases clipped from V and 0 bases from J, the junction kept 14 bases outside the gene matches. The CDR3 DNA sequence: TGTGCCAGCAGTATTACCGGGACAGGACACATTGCAACTAATGAAAAACTGTTTTTT. Protein sequence: CASSITGTGHIATNEKLFF.

This clonotype was recorded a few times. V is TRBV12-3 or TRBV12-4 and J is TRBJ2-1; the D is unclear. CDR3 length: 13 residues. Trimming removed 2 bases from V and 6 bases from J, with 8 bases in between. The CDR3, as DNA: TGTGCCAGCAGTTTATCGATCTTCAATGAGCAGTTCTTC. Its translation: CASSLSIFNEQFF.

The V call is TRBV6-2 or TRBV6-3, the J call TRBJ2-7; D not certain. The CDR3 loop spans 14 amino acids. Germline CDR1 and CDR2: MNHEY and SVGEGT. V lost 6 bases and J lost 0, with 12 bases in between. The CDR3 loop reads CASSRNPSSYEQYV. CDR3 sequence (DNA): TGTGCCAGCAGCCGAAATCCGAGCTCCTACGAGCAGTACGTC.

V and J are TRBV6-5 and TRBJ1-2; 7 nucleotides match TRBD1. Germline V gives CDR1 MNHEY, CDR2 SVGAGI. Losses at the gene ends were 6 bases for V and 3 bases for J; bases not matched to a gene: 10. The CDR3 spans 15 residues. CDR3 residues: CASRPRQGVDYGYTF. CDR3 nucleotides: TGTGCCAGCAGACCGCGACAGGGTGTCGACTATGGCTACACCTTC.

The table lists this clonotype with many counts. The chain has TRBV7-8 and TRBJ2-7; D perhaps matches TRBD1 (5 bases). The CDR3 loop spans 17 amino acids. Trimming cost V 5 bases and J 5 bases, with 25 bases left between them. CDR1 SGHVS and CDR2 FQNEAQ come from the germline V gene. DNA for the CDR3: TGTGCCAGCAGCCCGAGTAGGGGTCTATGGGGATCTAACGAGCAGTACGTC. Translating it yields CASSPSRGLWGSNEQYV.

The sample holds a few counts of this clonotype. V and J are TRBV27 and TRBJ2-3, with D perhaps TRBD1 or TRBD2 (5 bases each). The V gene's germline CDR1 is MNHEY and CDR2 SMNVEV (reference sequence). The CDR3 contains 16 residues. Trimming took off 3 bases at V and 5 bases at J, with 18 bases between the two ends. CDR3 in DNA: TGTGCCAGCAGTTTCGCAACGGGGCCTCTGGGAGATACGCAGTATTTT. This encodes CASSFATGPLGDTQYF.

This clonotype was detected only a few times. In nucleotides, the CDR3 is TGTGCCAGCAAGCCCCTCGGGACAAGGAACACTGAAGCTTTCTTT. It translates to CASKPLGTRNTEAFF. The V call is TRBV6-2 or TRBV6-3, the J call TRBJ1-1; possible D gene TRBD1, 6 bases. In germline, CDR1 is MNHEY, CDR2 SVGEGT. This CDR3 contains 15 residues. The V end lost 7 bases, the J end lost 1 base, and 16 bases lay between the germline ends.

This chain links TRBV6-5 with TRBJ2-5; D possibly corresponds to TRBD2 (5 bases). CDR3 length: 16 residues. The ends were cut back, 0 bases at V and 2 bases at J, with 13 bases in the middle. Germline V gene lookup returns CDR1 MNHEY and CDR2 SVGAGI. The CDR3 protein is CASSYSYYRGQETQYF. For the CDR3, the DNA is TGTGCCAGCAGTTACTCCTACTACCGGGGTCAAGAGACCCAGTACTTC.

This chain connects TRBV27 to TRBJ1-5; a weak D match, TRBD1 (5 bases). The germline V and J ends were trimmed by 9 bases and 1 base, with 10 bases remaining between them. The CDR3 consists of 13 residues. The germline CDR1 and CDR2 sequences are MNHEY and SMNVEV (reference sequence). In nucleotides, the CDR3 is TGTGCCAGTGCCGGGGCGAGCAATCAGCCCCAGCATTTT. This codes for CASAGASNQPQHF.

V gene TRBV20-1 combines with J gene TRBJ2-1; 8 bases align to TRBD2. The CDR3 extends over 15 amino acids. Germline CDR1 DFQATT, CDR2 SNEGSKA (reference sequence). Germline trimming cut 1 base from V and 2 bases from J; bases unmatched to any gene: 4. CDR3: CSARGVRGAYNEQFF. The CDR3 bases are TGCAGTGCTAGAGGGGTGCGGGGGGCCTACAATGAGCAGTTCTTC.

This clonotype has more than one count but fewer than ten. The chain is built from TRBV6-2 or TRBV6-3 and TRBJ2-3; a possible D gene is TRBD1 (5 bases). This CDR3 region has 14 residues. Germline CDR1 and CDR2: MNHEY and SVGEGT. V was shortened by 5 bases and J by 3 bases, with 12 bases between the two germline ends. The CDR3 sequence: CASSQGIVTDTQYF. CDR3 nucleotide sequence: TGTGCCAGCAGTCAGGGTATTGTGACAGATACGCAGTATTTT.

The CDR3 is CASSRLDFSTDTQYF. In nucleotides, the CDR3 is TGTGCCAGCAGCAGACTAGATTTTAGCACAGATACGCAGTATTTT. This chain connects TRBV6-6 to TRBJ2-3; D perhaps matches TRBD2 (6 bases). CDR1 and CDR2 (germline): MNHNY, SVGAGI (reference sequence). The ends were cut back, 6 bases at V and 0 bases at J, with 13 bases in the middle. This CDR3 region has 15 residues.

This clonotype was recorded many times. The chain uses TRBV7-9 and TRBJ1-4; 7 nucleotides align to TRBD1. Germline CDR1 SEHNR, CDR2 FQNEAQ (reference sequence). With 4 bases clipped from V and 8 bases from J, the junction kept 10 bases outside the gene matches. The CDR3 has 15 residues. The CDR3 sequence is CASSSAGQAEEKLFF. CDR3 in DNA: TGTGCCAGCAGCTCCGCCGGACAGGCAGAAGAAAAACTGTTTTTT.

This clonotype was observed many times. The chain is built from TRBV7-6 and TRBJ2-5; D is uncertain. Germline V gene sequence: CDR1 SGHVS, CDR2 FNYEAQ. Trimming took 0 bases from V and 5 from J, leaving 7 bases between them. The CDR3 runs to 13 residues. The CDR3 protein is CASSLAMGETQYF. In nucleotides, the CDR3 is TGTGCCAGCAGCTTAGCGATGGGCGAGACCCAGTACTTC.

With respect to this clonotype: A much larger clonotype is one base distant, so this may be a read error. This chain links TRBV7-2 with TRBJ2-7; TRBD2 might be the D (6 bases). Germline lookup yields CDR1 SGHTA and CDR2 FQGNSA. This CDR3 is built from 15 residues. The DNA for the CDR3 is TGTGCCGGCAGCCCTTGGGAGGCAGGGTTCTACGAGCAGTACTTC. The encoded protein is CAGSPWEAGFYEQYF.

The sample holds a few counts of this clonotype. The chain combines TRBV7-4 with TRBJ2-1, with D tentatively TRBD1 (5 bases). Germline lookup yields CDR1 SGHVT and CDR2 SQSDAQ. The CDR3 totals 14 residues. V dropped 8 bases and J dropped 0 bases, with 11 bases sitting between them. CDR3 coding DNA: TGTGCCAGCCTTTTTGGGGCCTCCTACAATGAGCAGTTCTTC. Its protein product is CASLFGASYNEQFF.

V usage is TRBV7-2 and J usage is TRBJ2-7; maybe TRBD1 (6 bases). V lost 4 bases, J lost 2 bases, and 15 bases lay in between. CDR3 length equals 15 residues. Germline CDR1 SGHTA, CDR2 FQGNSA. CDR3 sequence (DNA): TGTGCCAGCAGCTCCCTCCCCGGGACAACCTACGAGCAGTACTTC. This encodes CASSSLPGTTYEQYF.

V and J are TRBV4-1 and TRBJ1-2; tentative D call: TRBD1 (5 bases). CDR1 and CDR2 (germline): MGHRA, YSYEKL. The V and J ends lost 1 base and 8 bases respectively, with 14 bases between them. This CDR3 has 14 amino acids. CDR3 DNA sequence: TGCGCCAGCAGCCAAGGACAGCGGGTTAAAGGCTACACCTTC. Translation gives CASSQGQRVKGYTF.

J is TRBJ2-6 and V is TRBV4-3, with 7 bases lining up with TRBD2. CDR1 is LGHNA and CDR2 is YSLEER in the germline V gene. The V and J ends lost 4 bases and 0 bases, in that order; junction bases with no gene match: 9. The CDR3 spans 18 residues. CDR3 nucleotide sequence: TGCGCCAGCAGCCCTTGGGGGGGGGAACTCTCTGGGGCCAACGTCCTGACTTTC. It codes for CASSPWGGELSGANVLTF.

The rearrangement joins TRBV25-1 to TRBJ2-5; 10 positions agree with TRBD2. The CDR3 runs to 15 residues. V gave up 6 bases and J gave up 3 bases; unmatched junction bases: 7. Germline V gene data show CDR1 as MGHDK and CDR2 as SYGVNS. CDR3: CASRVIAGGKETQYF. For the CDR3, the DNA is TGTGCCAGCAGGGTAATAGCGGGGGGCAAAGAGACCCAGTACTTC.

The rearrangement joins TRBV7-4 to TRBJ2-1, with 10 bases fitting TRBD2. Germline assignment: CDR1 SGHVT and CDR2 SQSDAQ. Germline trimming cut 4 bases from V and 8 bases from J; bases unmatched to any gene: 8. The CDR3 loop spans 15 amino acids. The CDR3, as DNA: TGTGCCAGCAGCTCCCCCAGCGGGGGGGCCGATGAGCAGTTCTTC. This encodes CASSSPSGGADEQFF. The full variable domain, its missing parts supplied by reference TRBV7-4 and TRBJ2-1, is GAGVSQSPRYKVAKRGRDVALRCDSISGHVTLYWYRQTLGQGSEVLTYSQSDAQRDKSGRPSGRFSAERPERSVSTLKIQRTEQGDSAVYLCASSSPSGGADEQFFGPGTRLTVL.

This clonotype has at least ten counts. This chain uses TRBV7-6 with TRBJ2-1; maybe TRBD2 (7 bases). Germline CDR1 reads SGHVS; CDR2 reads FNYEAQ. With 7 bases removed from V and 8 bases from J, the gap between germline ends came to 27 bases. The CDR3 spans 17 residues. CDR3 in amino acids: CASKTPRTNGGLDEQFF. CDR3 in DNA: TGTGCCAGCAAGACCCCCAGGACTAACGGGGGGCTCGATGAGCAGTTCTTC.

This clonotype was counted a few times. This chain joins TRBV2 and TRBJ1-1; the D gene is possibly TRBD1 (5 bases). Germline V lookup: CDR1 SNHLY, CDR2 FYNNEI. V was pared by 0 bases and J by 0 bases, with 8 bases between. The CDR3 runs 15 residues. CDR3 nucleotides: TGTGCCAGCAGTGAAGCTGGGGCGGTGAACACTGAAGCTTTCTTT. Its protein is CASSEAGAVNTEAFF.

This chain uses TRBV2 with TRBJ1-4; the D is unclear. The V gene's germline CDR1 is SNHLY and CDR2 FYNNEI. The CDR3 is 17 amino acids. With 0 bases removed from V and 6 bases from J, the gap between germline ends came to 17 bases. In DNA, the CDR3 is TGTGCCAGCAGTGAAGCGGACTTCGGGTTCCGTGATGAAAAACTGTTTTTT. Translated, it gives CASSEADFGFRDEKLFF.